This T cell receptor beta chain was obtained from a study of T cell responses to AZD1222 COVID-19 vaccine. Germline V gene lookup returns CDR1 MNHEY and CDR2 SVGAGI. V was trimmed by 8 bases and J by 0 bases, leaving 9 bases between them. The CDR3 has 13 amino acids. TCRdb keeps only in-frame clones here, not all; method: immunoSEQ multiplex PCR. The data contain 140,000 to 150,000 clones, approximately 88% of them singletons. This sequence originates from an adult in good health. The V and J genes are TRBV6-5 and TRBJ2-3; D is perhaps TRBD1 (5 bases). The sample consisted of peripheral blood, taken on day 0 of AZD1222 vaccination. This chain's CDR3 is CASGRASTDTQYF. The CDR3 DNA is TGTGCCAGCGGCAGGGCGAGCACAGATACGCAGTATTTT.